The 9 T cell receptor beta chains in this list originate from one sample, sequenced in a study of cytomegalovirus exposure and HLA in healthy donors. This PCR relied on a set of 60 Vbeta primers and 13 Jbeta primers. Sequenced by immunoSEQ multiplex PCR; TCRdb stores in-frame clones only, minus some. The sample data list some 130,000 clones. The specimen was PBMCs. The receptor set was obtained from a woman aged 35 to 49 in good health and CMV-seronegative.

The chain has TRBV5-6 and TRBJ2-3; D unresolved. Trimming shortened V by 0 bases and J by 1 base, and 6 bases separated the two germline ends. Germline V lookup: CDR1 SGHDT, CDR2 YYEEEE. This CDR3 region has 14 residues. CDR3 sequence: CASSLDSRTDTQYF. CDR3 sequence (DNA): TGTGCCAGCAGCTTGGACAGTCGCACAGATACGCAGTATTTT. Using reference TRBV5-6 and TRBJ2-3 for the parts outside the CDR3, the full variable domain is DAGVTQSPTHLIKTRGQQVTLRCSPKSGHDTVSWYQQALGQGPQFIFQYYEEEERQRGNFPDRFSGHQFPNYSSELNVNALLLGDSALYLCASSLDSRTDTQYFGPGTRLTVL.

The chain links TRBV14 to TRBJ2-2, with 7 bases lining up with TRBD2. Trimming took 1 base from V and 5 from J; bases not matched to a gene: 4. Germline V gene lookup returns CDR1 SGHDN and CDR2 FVKESK. The CDR3 consists of 15 residues. The chain's CDR3 is CASSQVGGGTGELFF. CDR3 DNA sequence: TGTGCCAGCAGCCAAGTCGGGGGAGGGACCGGGGAGCTGTTTTTT.

The CDR3 sequence: CASSFWQDGDTF. Written as DNA, the CDR3 is TGTGCCAGCAGTTTTTGGCAGGACGGGGACACCTTC. V usage is TRBV28 and J usage is TRBJ1-2, with no clear D. Germline CDR1 reads MDHEN; CDR2 reads SYDVKM. This CDR3 comprises 12 residues. V lost 3 bases and J 12 bases, leaving 14 bases between the germline ends.

The genes are TRBV5-1 and TRBJ2-1, with a possible D match to TRBD2 (5 bases). CDR3 length: 12 residues. Germline lookup yields CDR1 SGHRS and CDR2 YFSETQ. The V gene lost 5 bases and the J gene lost 8 bases, with 11 bases spanning the gap. The CDR3 sequence is CASSPFGDEQFF. The CDR3 nucleotides are TGCGCCAGCAGTCCGTTCGGGGATGAGCAGTTCTTC.

The chain links TRBV4-2 to TRBJ1-2; possibly TRBD1 for D (5 bases). Trimming took off 0 bases at V and 4 bases at J, with 12 bases between the two ends. This CDR3 is 15 amino acids long. From germline, CDR1 is LGHNA and CDR2 YNFKEQ. Here the CDR3 reads CASSQDEQGRYGYTF. CDR3 bases: TGTGCCAGCAGCCAAGATGAGCAGGGCCGCTATGGCTACACCTTC.

The chain is built from TRBV18 and TRBJ1-4; D ambiguous. The germline CDR1 and CDR2 sequences are KGHSH and LQKENI. The CDR3 contains 13 residues. Trimming took off 3 bases at V and 8 bases at J, with 10 bases between the two ends. CDR3 sequence (DNA): TGTGCCAGCTCACCGGCGGCGGGGGAAAAACTGTTTTTT. Translation: CASSPAAGEKLFF.

The chain has TRBV19 and TRBJ1-2; D remains unclear. This CDR3 has 12 amino acids. V lost 3 bases, J lost 2 bases, and 4 bases lay in between. Germline V gene sequence: CDR1 LNHDA, CDR2 SQIVND (reference sequence). CDR3 residues: CASSMRNYGYTF. DNA for the CDR3: TGTGCCAGTAGTATGCGAAACTATGGCTACACCTTC.

For this clone: The identical CDR3 is also encoded by other nucleotide sequences in the sample. This chain links TRBV5-1 with TRBJ2-5; D is uncertain. Trimming stripped 4 bases from V and 4 bases from J, with 17 bases between. Germline V gene sequence: CDR1 SGHRS, CDR2 YFSETQ. This CDR3 has 15 residues. The CDR3 is CASSLGLAGGETQYF. CDR3 sequence (DNA): TGCGCCAGCAGCCTTGGTCTTGCAGGTGGAGAGACCCAGTACTTC.

The chain has TRBV6-6 and TRBJ1-2; 8 nucleotides agree with TRBD1. J gave up 7 bases and V 5 bases, and 12 bases lay outside the gene matches. The CDR3 is 15 residues long. Germline V gene data show CDR1 as MNHNY and CDR2 as SVGAGI (reference sequence). DNA for the CDR3: TGTGCCAGCAGTCCACTCCAGGACAGGGCTCCTGGCTACACCTTC. Encoded protein: CASSPLQDRAPGYTF.